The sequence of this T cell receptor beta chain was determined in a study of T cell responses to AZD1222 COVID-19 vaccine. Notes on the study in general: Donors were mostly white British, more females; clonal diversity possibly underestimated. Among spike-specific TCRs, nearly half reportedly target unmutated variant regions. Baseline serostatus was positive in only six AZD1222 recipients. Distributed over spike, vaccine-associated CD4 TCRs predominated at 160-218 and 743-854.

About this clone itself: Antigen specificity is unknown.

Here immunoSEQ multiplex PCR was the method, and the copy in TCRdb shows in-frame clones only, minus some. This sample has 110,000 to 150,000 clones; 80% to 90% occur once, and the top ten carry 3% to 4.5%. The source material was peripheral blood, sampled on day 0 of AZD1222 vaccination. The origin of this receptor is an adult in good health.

The CDR3 loop is CASSTRDRRTDTQYF. CDR3 nucleotides: TGTGCCAGCAGCACCCGGGACAGGCGCACAGATACGCAGTATTTT. This chain uses TRBV9 with TRBJ2-3, with 8 bases lining up with TRBD1. Trimming took 4 bases from V and 1 from J; bases not matched to a gene: 5. Germline V lookup: CDR1 SGDLS, CDR2 YYNGEE. The CDR3 contains 15 residues.